This T cell receptor (beta chain) originates from a study of shared clonotypes between healthy human individuals. The wider study: The donors, two women and a few men, were aged 18 to 49. Donors had three CD4 naive, three CD4 memory, two CD8 naive and one CD8 memory plate apiece.

CDR3 length: 11 amino acids. The ends lost 6 bases at V and 7 bases at J; junction bases unmatched: 2. CDR1 and CDR2 (germline): MNHEY, SVGAGI. The study, taken as a whole, reports: Among donors, sharing of clonotypes was expected to be affected by sequencing depth.

As to this clone: Its antigen is as yet unknown. The sample carries other DNA sequences with the same CDR3.

A CD45RA+ naive subset and a CD45RA-negative memory subset were split from CD4+ cells. The repertoire was sequenced with immunoSEQ multiplex PCR; TCRdb's copy has only in-frame clones and lacks some. Altogether 2 million to 2.5 million clones are present, 90% to 96% being singletons, with the ten largest covering 0.13%. The chain couples TRBV6-5 to TRBJ1-2; 7 bases map to TRBD1. This TCR was sampled from a man in his late teens or twenties in good health. The sequenced material came from naive CD4+ T cells sorted from blood. Subset meaning: CD45RA+ positively selected. Here the CDR3 DNA reads TGTGCCAGCAGCCCAGGGGGTGGCTACACCTTC. Encoded protein: CASSPGGGYTF.